The rows below give T cell receptor beta chains drawn from one sample of a study of blood T cell repertoires in COVID-19. Only in-frame clones appear in the TCRdb table, and some are missing; sequencing was by immunoSEQ multiplex PCR. The repertoire consists of 120,000 to 150,000 clones, with approximately 88% occurring once and the leading ten covering under 12%. Specimen: peripheral blood. The receptors were sampled from a man between 60 and 75 years old with active or convalescent COVID-19. The CDR3 runs from the conserved cysteine through the conserved F or W. A D gene is named only where the DNA matches it firmly. Only part of the rows carry a size: once, few, many, or a class if the clone is expanded.

V	J	length	D	size	DNA	CDR3
TRBV27	TRBJ2-7	14	TRBD2	-	TGTGCCAGCAGTTTATGGGCTAGCGGGAACGAGCAGTACTTC	CASSLWASGNEQYF
TRBV11-2	TRBJ2-5	15	TRBD1	-	TGTGCCAGCAGCGTAGGGAACAGGGGTCCAGAGACCCAGTACTTC	CASSVGNRGPETQYF
TRBV28	TRBJ2-7	13	-	-	TGTGCCAGCAGTTTAGGAGACAGGCACGAGCAGTACTTC	CASSLGDRHEQYF
TRBV28	TRBJ1-3	16	TRBD1	-	TGTGCCAGCAGTTCACCGGGACAGGGGAGAGGAAACACCATATATTTT	CASSSPGQGRGNTIYF
TRBV29-1	TRBJ1-1	13	-	-	TGCAGCGTTGCTGGGGGCAGGAACACTGAAGCTTTCTTT	CSVAGGRNTEAFF
TRBV5-1	TRBJ2-7	16	-	few	TGCGCCAGCAGCTTGGCCAACCCCCGGGACTCCTACGAGCAGTACTTC	CASSLANPRDSYEQYF
TRBV29-1	TRBJ2-1	15	-	-	TGCAGCGTTGATTCCGGGTGGAGCTCCTACAATGAGCAGTTCTTC	CSVDSGWSSYNEQFF
TRBV6-5	TRBJ2-7	14	TRBD1	-	TGTGCCAGCAGTCACAGGGGGCTCTCCTACGAGCAGTACTTC	CASSHRGLSYEQYF
TRBV7-9	TRBJ1-1	12	-	-	TGTGCCAGCAGCTTACGGGGCACTGAAGCTTTCTTT	CASSLRGTEAFF
TRBV6-6	TRBJ2-1	15	TRBD2	-	TGTGCCAGCAGGGAACTAGCGGGAGTCAACAATGAGCAGTTCTTC	CASRELAGVNNEQFF
TRBV2	TRBJ2-1	12	-	-	TGTGCCAGCAGTGGGGCCCGGACATCGCAGTTCTTC	CASSGARTSQFF
TRBV24-1	TRBJ1-1	15	-	many	TGTGCCACCAGCCCAGGCACAGGGTCGGACACTGAAGCTTTCTTT	CATSPGTGSDTEAFF
TRBV2	TRBJ2-1	12	-	-	TGTGCCAGCAGAAGGAGGGAGAATGAGCAGTTCTTC	CASRRRENEQFF
TRBV29-1	TRBJ2-7	14	TRBD1	-	TGCAGCGTTGAAGGGGGACAGGGTCCCTACGAGCAGTACTTC	CSVEGGQGPYEQYF
TRBV5-4	TRBJ2-7	12	-	-	TGTGCCAGCAGTCACAACACATACGAGCAGTACTTC	CASSHNTYEQYF
TRBV19	TRBJ1-2	17	TRBD1	-	TGTGCCAGTATCGAATCCACCACAGGGGGGAATAACTATGGCTACACCTTC	CASIESTTGGNNYGYTF
TRBV9	TRBJ2-2	17	TRBD2	few	TGTGCCAGCAGCGTTCACCGAGCTAGCGGGAGCCTCGGGGAGCTGTTTTTT	CASSVHRASGSLGELFF
TRBV5-1	TRBJ1-1	14	-	-	TGCGCCAGCACCGCGGTAGGAATGAACACTGAAGCTTTCTTT	CASTAVGMNTEAFF
TRBV5-1	TRBJ2-1	15	TRBD2	-	TGCGCCAGCACCCCGAGGGCGGGAGTGGTGTATGAGCAGTTCTTC	CASTPRAGVVYEQFF
TRBV6-5	TRBJ2-2	14	TRBD2	-	TGTGCCAGCGGCCGACTAGCGGGAGCCGGGGAGCTGTTTTTT	CASGRLAGAGELFF
TRBV9	TRBJ2-7	13	-	-	TGTGCCAGCAGTACGGACAGCTCCTACGAGCAGTACTTC	CASSTDSSYEQYF
TRBV10-3	TRBJ2-7	14	-	-	TGTGCCATCAGTGGGACAACGGCCAACTACGAGCAGTACTTC	CAISGTTANYEQYF
TRBV10-3	TRBJ1-5	18	-	-	TGTGCCATCAGTGGGACCCCGGGGGGAGCATATAGCAATCAGCCCCAGCATTTT	CAISGTPGGAYSNQPQHF
TRBV2	TRBJ2-5	14	-	few	TGTGCCAGCAGTGAAGGCCCGGTCCGGGAGACCCAGTACTTC	CASSEGPVRETQYF